A selection of T cell receptor beta chains follows, all from one sample in a study of cytomegalovirus exposure and HLA in healthy donors. Clones were sequenced by immunoSEQ multiplex PCR, and TCRdb holds only the in-frame ones, with some missing. The data contain around 80,000 clones, about three quarters of them singletons. The sample consisted of PBMCs. The receptors come from a middle-aged man in good health and CMV-seronegative. Each CDR3 is given with its conserved first and last residue.

CDR3: CASSSGQGAGEQYF; V: TRBV6-5; length: 14; J: TRBJ2-7
CDR3: CASSLGLGGRLDTEAFF; V: TRBV5-1; length: 17; J: TRBJ1-1
CDR3: CASSQGANTEAFF; V: TRBV19; length: 13; J: TRBJ1-1
CDR3: CSAIEGAEAFF; V: TRBV20-1; length: 11; J: TRBJ1-1
CDR3: CASTILAPSGTGELFF; V: TRBV7-9; length: 16; J: TRBJ2-2
CDR3: CASRRASGSQETQYF; V: TRBV25-1; length: 15; J: TRBJ2-5
CDR3: CASSRGQNLEQYF; V: TRBV7-6; length: 13; J: TRBJ2-7
CDR3: CASSILRNTGELFF; V: TRBV19; length: 14; J: TRBJ2-2
CDR3: CASSPQGRTYGYTF; V: TRBV18; length: 14; J: TRBJ1-2
CDR3: CASSSEGAPYEQYF; V: TRBV5-1; length: 14; J: TRBJ2-7
CDR3: CAWRDWNRDEQYF; V: TRBV30; length: 13; J: TRBJ2-7
CDR3: CASPPGLALSDTQYF; V: TRBV21-1; length: 15; J: TRBJ2-3
CDR3: CASSPRTDEKLFF; V: TRBV18; length: 13; J: TRBJ1-4
CDR3: CASRPSGASFNTEAFF; V: TRBV13; length: 16; J: TRBJ1-1
CDR3: CASSLAKGGSGSTDTQYF; V: TRBV7-2; length: 18; J: TRBJ2-3
CDR3: CASSPTGPNTGELFF; V: TRBV18; length: 15; J: TRBJ2-2
CDR3: CAWSEGPQPGEQYF; V: TRBV30; length: 14; J: -
CDR3: CASTLVGGGYEQYF; V: TRBV27; length: 14; J: TRBJ2-7
CDR3: CASSWTGGQNTEAFF; V: TRBV28; length: 15; J: TRBJ1-1
CDR3: CASSLAGGPTGELFF; V: TRBV11-3; length: 15; J: TRBJ2-2
CDR3: CASSHLAGEDNEQFF; V: TRBV6-4; length: 15; J: TRBJ2-1
CDR3: CASSPDPGYGYTF; V: TRBV6-5; length: 13; J: TRBJ1-2
CDR3: CASSLVYGELVTQYF; V: TRBV11-2; length: 15; J: TRBJ2-5
CDR3: CASSVGASGVTDTQYF; V: TRBV9; length: 16; J: TRBJ2-3
CDR3: CASRLSAVSSYEQYF; V: TRBV6-1; length: 15; J: TRBJ2-7
CDR3: CASSSGTGINQPQHF; V: TRBV7-6; length: 15; J: TRBJ1-5
CDR3: CASTCRNWAGGREKLFF; V: TRBV10-1; length: 17; J: TRBJ1-4
CDR3: CASSEGSGTQETQYF; V: TRBV6-4; length: 15; J: TRBJ2-5
CDR3: CASSFGSQETQYF; V: TRBV27; length: 13; J: TRBJ2-5
CDR3: CASSLTGTAGNTIYF; V: TRBV7-2; length: 15; J: TRBJ1-3
CDR3: CASSQDRDQPQHF; V: TRBV4-2; length: 13; J: TRBJ1-5
CDR3: CASSLGGQGYSNQPQHF; V: TRBV7-2; length: 17; J: TRBJ1-5
CDR3: CASSKGEQYNEQFF; V: TRBV19; length: 14; J: TRBJ2-1
CDR3: CASSLAVAGVPYNEQFF; V: TRBV5-6; length: 17; J: TRBJ2-1
CDR3: CASSSRGLSEAFF; V: TRBV27; length: 13; J: TRBJ1-1
CDR3: CAIRGTSERSPEQYF; V: TRBV10-3; length: 15; J: TRBJ2-7
CDR3: CASSRQGHTEAFF; V: TRBV5-5; length: 13; J: TRBJ1-1
CDR3: CASSLGATEAFF; V: TRBV7-9; length: 12; J: TRBJ1-1
CDR3: CATSLTSLSGNTIYF; V: TRBV15; length: 15; J: TRBJ1-3
CDR3: CASSLDGSGVYNEQYF; V: TRBV7-2; length: 16; J: TRBJ2-7
CDR3: CASTGGWGTEAFF; V: TRBV28; length: 13; J: TRBJ1-1
CDR3: CASSLSSPGLGGLEQYF; V: TRBV5-1; length: 17; J: TRBJ2-7
CDR3: CASSPPVGDTEAFF; V: TRBV18; length: 14; J: TRBJ1-1
CDR3: CASSYRGIFEAFF; V: TRBV28; length: 13; J: TRBJ1-1
CDR3: CASNSGTGGTGYGYTF; V: TRBV5-1; length: 16; J: TRBJ1-2
CDR3: CASSQVALTGDYGYTF; V: TRBV14; length: 16; J: TRBJ1-2
CDR3: CASSKQGAYEQYF; V: TRBV25-1; length: 13; J: TRBJ2-7
CDR3: CASSQGTSGRADTQYF; V: TRBV4-3; length: 16; J: TRBJ2-3
CDR3: CASSFWTATDTQYF; V: TRBV7-8; length: 14; J: TRBJ2-3